This entry features one T cell receptor (beta chain) sequence. What it recognizes is unknown. The V gene's germline CDR1 is SQVTM and CDR2 ANQGSEA. The ends lost 3 bases at V and 2 bases at J; junction bases unmatched: 6. The CDR3 loop spans 14 amino acids. This sample is part of a study of cytomegalovirus exposure and HLA in healthy donors. Findings and caveats of the study: A later analysis, which compared TCR beta chains of equal frequency, found the HLA-associated ones more clonally expanded. CMV serostatus alone was available as immune exposure information. Altogether, around 160 TCR beta chains were recorded as cytomegalovirus-associated.

The PCR employed 60 Vbeta primers together with 13 Jbeta primers. Produced via immunoSEQ multiplex PCR; TCRdb's table is partial and in-frame only. The sample has approximately 190,000 clones, 81% seen once. The clonotype was recovered from a middle-aged man in good health and CMV-seronegative. Source material: PBMCs. The J gene is TRBJ1-1, the V gene TRBV29-1, with 7 positions matching TRBD1. CDR3 DNA: TGCAGCGTTGAGGAAGGGGGCGGAAACACTGAAGCTTTCTTT. Its translation is CSVEEGGGNTEAFF.